The present T cell receptor beta chain was sequenced within a study of T cell clonality in common variable immunodeficiency (dated by TCRdb to between 2014 and 2017). General study outcomes and caveats: According to the authors, figuring out what caused the increased clonality in CVID would require sequencing the repertoires of T cell subpopulations. Fewer TCRbeta clones were shared among CVID subjects than among healthy controls (p < 0.0001). Reportedly, TCRbeta sequences from CVID had fewer deletions and N-nucleotide insertions, and highly modified clones with 13 or more V deletions were absent from CVID. Even though DNA input was the same, control samples had an average of approximately 82,000 unique sequences each, compared with about 32,000 in CVID samples. TCRbeta clonality was higher in CVID subjects than in healthy controls (t-test p = 0.018), and the increase was most characteristic of about a third of subjects. Differences among patients in the CVID cohort limited the correlations between repertoire features and clinical complications.

Points on this clone: What antigen it recognizes has not been identified. Read coverage stops 3 residues before the CDR3 terminus; the germline J gene supplies the remainder.

Both CVID patients and healthy controls were predominantly of Caucasian heritage. From each donor, about 4.5 to 8.5 ml of heparinized peripheral whole blood was collected. Genomic DNA from adults with common variable immune deficiency (CVID) and from healthy adult controls was used for sequencing of TCRbeta CDR3 repertoires. The control group was made up of about 22 healthy adult volunteers (roughly ten male and 12 female) whose ages ranged from roughly 23 to 70 years, with a mean age of approximately 34. Diluted blood was density-centrifuged over Hypaque 1077 or Ficoll-Paque to isolate peripheral blood mononuclear cells. Unsorted mononuclear cells served as the source of genomic DNA, which was extracted either by Qiagen column purification or by a centrifugation-based method. Here V drops 3 bases and J drops 2 bases, and the junction holds 3 bases not matched to any gene. CDR1 and CDR2 are read off the germline V gene as KGHSH and LQKENI. Its CDR3 holds 16 amino acids, cysteine through phenylalanine. Sequencing covers 39 bases of the CDR3, shown here with the frame starting at base 1.

For sequencing input, CVID and control samples contributed equivalent amounts of genomic DNA. For every sample, a 60 bp segment covering the rearranged TCRbeta CDR3 region was amplified and then sequenced. TCRbeta amplification used the immunoSEQ assay, a bias-corrected multiplex PCR with high-throughput sequencing. As for how the authors treated the data: Every unique nucleotide sequence was considered a clone and was annotated with V, D and J genes, copy number and frequency. Sequences were labeled productive if in frame, and non-productive if out of frame or containing stop codons. As previously described, clonality was computed from Shannon's entropy. The predicted amino acid sequences of productive clones were used to derive mean CDR3 Kyte-Doolittle hydropathy. The R hclust function was used to hierarchically cluster scaled V gene usage with Manhattan distance and complete linkage. Clone sharing by CDR3 amino acid sequence was assessed by resampling 12 repertoires per group over 100 rounds. The repertoires were screened for about 70 published EBV-specific TCRbeta sequences and approximately 240 published CMV-specific TCRbeta sequences. Analysis left out a couple of CVID samples that produced under 10,000 sequences, so about 41 CVID repertoires remained. Not all clones reach the TCRdb copy of this immuneACCESS table, which keeps in-frame sequences only. Checked studies attribute under half of the gap to unresolved V genes and leave the rest unexplained. For V, J and clone size, that table is used; D and trimming come from the DNA. The table gives 40,000 to 45,000 clones for this sample, with none occurring only once. Jointly, the top ten make up over 1.2% of the sample.

The chain uses TRBV18 and TRBJ1-5; 11 bases in the middle match TRBD1. The sample was peripheral blood mononuclear cells. The receptor's source is a person aged 18 to 70 in good health. CDR3 DNA, as far as it was read: TGTGCCAGCTCACCTGGGGACAGGGGGGGCAATCAGCCC. It specifies CASSPGDRGGNQP. The whole CDR3 region reads CASSPGDRGGNQPQHF. The CDR3, completed at both ends by the reference TRBV18 and TRBJ1-5 genes, gives the full variable domain NAGVMQNPRHLVRRRGQEARLRCSPMKGHSHVYWYRQLPEEGLKFMVYLQKENIIDESGMPKERFSAEFPKEGPSILRIQQVVRGDSAAYFCASSPGDRGGNQPQHFGDGTRLSIL.